This T cell receptor beta chain was identified during a study of shared clonotypes between healthy human individuals. General study results and limits: Generation probabilities were higher for clonotypes shared across all four sorted-subset donors than for unshared ones. Represented diversity (both genetic and exposure-history) was limited by the small number of donors.

Concerning this clone: What it binds is unknown.

Trimming took 4 bases from V and 5 from J, leaving 9 bases between them. Per the germline V gene, CDR1 is LNHDA and CDR2 is SQIVND (reference sequence). The CDR3 loop spans 12 amino acids. In the authors' workflow: With immunoSEQ giving junction-only sequences and no quality scores, filtering differed. Sequencing was performed with immunoSEQ multiplex PCR; in TCRdb, only in-frame clones are kept and a portion is missing. From that table come the V and J calls and clone size; the DNA was used to work out D and trimming. The table records approximately 2.5 million clones, about 92% of them present only once.

The clonotype comes from a man aged 18 to 29 in good health. This chain uses TRBV19 with TRBJ2-7; D is unresolved. Sequencing was carried out using naive CD4+ T cells sorted from blood. Subset indicated: CD45RA+ positively selected. CDR3 sequence reads: CASSTGLNEQYF. The CDR3 nucleotides read TGTGCCAGTAGTACAGGTTTGAACGAGCAGTACTTC.